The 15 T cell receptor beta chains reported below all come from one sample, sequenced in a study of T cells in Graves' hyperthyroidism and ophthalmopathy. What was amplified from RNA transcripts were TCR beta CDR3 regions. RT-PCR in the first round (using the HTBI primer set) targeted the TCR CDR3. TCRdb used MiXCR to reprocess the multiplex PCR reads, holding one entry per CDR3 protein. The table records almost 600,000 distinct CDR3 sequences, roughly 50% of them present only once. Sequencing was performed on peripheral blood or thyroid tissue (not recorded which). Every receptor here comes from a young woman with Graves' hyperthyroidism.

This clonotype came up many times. The CDR3, as DNA: TGCAGTGCTAGAGAGGTAGGGAGTCCTGATCAGCCCCAGCATTTT. Its protein is CSAREVGSPDQPQHF. The chain combines TRBV20-1 with TRBJ1-5, with no clear D. The CDR3 runs 15 residues. Germline values: CDR1 DFQATT, CDR2 SNEGSKA (reference sequence). Trimming removed 0 bases from V and 5 bases from J, with 14 bases in between.

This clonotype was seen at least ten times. CDR3 bases: TGCAGTGCTAGCCAGACAGGGGGTACCTACGAGCAGTACTTC. Translating it yields CSASQTGGTYEQYF. The rearrangement joins TRBV20-1 to TRBJ2-7, with 9 bases matching TRBD1. Trimming at V came to 3 bases and at J to 2 bases, leaving 5 bases not matched to a gene. CDR1 and CDR2 from the germline V gene are DFQATT and SNEGSKA (reference sequence). The CDR3 is made up of 14 amino acids.

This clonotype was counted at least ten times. The CDR3 sequence: CSAADRDAYGYTF. The CDR3 bases are TGCAGTGCTGCGGACAGGGATGCCTATGGCTACACCTTC. The chain joins TRBV20-1 to TRBJ1-2; 8 bases line up with TRBD1. The V gene's germline CDR1 is DFQATT and CDR2 SNEGSKA (reference sequence). The CDR3 runs to 13 residues. Unmatched junction bases numbered 6, after V lost 5 bases and J lost 4 bases.

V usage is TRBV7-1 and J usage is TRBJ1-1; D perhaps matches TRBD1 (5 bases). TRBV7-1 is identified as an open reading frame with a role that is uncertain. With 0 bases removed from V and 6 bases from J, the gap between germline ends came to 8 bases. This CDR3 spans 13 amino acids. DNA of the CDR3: TGTGCCAGCAGCTCAGCGCTGGGGGCTGAAGCTTTCTTT. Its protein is CASSSALGAEAFF.

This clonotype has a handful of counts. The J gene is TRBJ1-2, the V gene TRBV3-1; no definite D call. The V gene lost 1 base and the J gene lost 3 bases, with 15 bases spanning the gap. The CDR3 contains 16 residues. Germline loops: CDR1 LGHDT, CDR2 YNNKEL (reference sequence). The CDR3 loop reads CASSQGYWEKYYGYTF. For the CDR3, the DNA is TGTGCCAGCAGCCAAGGCTACTGGGAGAAATACTATGGCTACACCTTC.

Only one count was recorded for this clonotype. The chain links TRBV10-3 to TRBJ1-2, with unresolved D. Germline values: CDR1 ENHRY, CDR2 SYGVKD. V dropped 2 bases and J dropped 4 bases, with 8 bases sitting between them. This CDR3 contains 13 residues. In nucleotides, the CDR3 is TGTGCCATCAGTGAGGACACTGGCTATGGCTACACCTTC. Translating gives CAISEDTGYGYTF.

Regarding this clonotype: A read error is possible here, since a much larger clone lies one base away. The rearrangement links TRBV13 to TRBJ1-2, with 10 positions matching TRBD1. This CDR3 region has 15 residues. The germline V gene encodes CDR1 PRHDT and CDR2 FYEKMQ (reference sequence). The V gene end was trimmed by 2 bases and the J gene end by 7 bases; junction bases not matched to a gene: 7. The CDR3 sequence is CASSLRDRGLGGYTF. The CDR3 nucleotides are TGTGCCAGCAGCTTACGGGACAGGGGTTTGGGTGGCTACACCTTC.

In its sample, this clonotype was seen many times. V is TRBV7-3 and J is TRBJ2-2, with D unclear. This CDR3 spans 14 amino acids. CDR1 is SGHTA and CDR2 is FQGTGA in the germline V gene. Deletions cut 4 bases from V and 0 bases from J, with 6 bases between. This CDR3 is CASSSKTNTGELFF. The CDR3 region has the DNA TGTGCCAGCAGCTCTAAAACGAACACCGGGGAGCTGTTTTTT.

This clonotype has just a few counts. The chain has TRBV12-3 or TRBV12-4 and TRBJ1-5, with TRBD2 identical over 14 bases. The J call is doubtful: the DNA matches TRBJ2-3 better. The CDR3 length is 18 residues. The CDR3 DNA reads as TGTGCCAGCAGTACAACGGAGGGACTAGCGGGAGTTACAGATACGCAGTATTTT. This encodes CASSTTEGLAGVTDTQYF.

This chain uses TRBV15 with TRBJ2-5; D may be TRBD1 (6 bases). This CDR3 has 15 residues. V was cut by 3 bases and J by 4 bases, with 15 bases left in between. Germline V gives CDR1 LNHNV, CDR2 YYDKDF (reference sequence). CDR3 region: CATSSPLAGVETQYF. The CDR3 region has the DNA TGTGCCACCAGCAGTCCCCTCGCAGGGGTAGAGACCCAGTACTTC.

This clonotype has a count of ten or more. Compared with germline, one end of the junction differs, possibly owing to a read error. Here the CDR3 reads CASSQRTSSHEQYF. In DNA, the CDR3 is TGTGCCAGCAGCCAAAGGACTAGCTCCCACGAGCAGTACTTC. The genes are TRBV3-1 and TRBJ2-7; 8 nucleotides agree with TRBD2. The CDR3 length is 14 residues. Germline loops: CDR1 LGHDT, CDR2 YNNKEL (reference sequence).

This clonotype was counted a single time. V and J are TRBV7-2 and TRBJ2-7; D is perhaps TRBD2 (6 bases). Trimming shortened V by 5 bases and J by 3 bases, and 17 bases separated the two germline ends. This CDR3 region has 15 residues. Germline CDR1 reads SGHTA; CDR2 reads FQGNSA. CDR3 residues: CASSQGGMAGYEQYF. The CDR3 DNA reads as TGTGCCAGCAGCCAGGGCGGGATGGCTGGCTACGAGCAGTACTTC.

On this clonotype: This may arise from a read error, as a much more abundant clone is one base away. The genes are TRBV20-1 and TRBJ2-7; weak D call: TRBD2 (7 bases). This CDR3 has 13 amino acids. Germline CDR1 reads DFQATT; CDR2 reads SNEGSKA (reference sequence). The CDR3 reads CRASSGGRGEQYF. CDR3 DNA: TGCAGAGCTAGTTCGGGGGGCCGGGGGGAGCAGTACTTC.

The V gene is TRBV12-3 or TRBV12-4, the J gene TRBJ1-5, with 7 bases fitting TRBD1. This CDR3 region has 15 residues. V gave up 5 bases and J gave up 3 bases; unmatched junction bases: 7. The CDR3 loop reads CASSVETGVNQPQHF. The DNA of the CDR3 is TGTGCCAGCAGTGTCGAAACAGGGGTCAATCAGCCCCAGCATTTT.

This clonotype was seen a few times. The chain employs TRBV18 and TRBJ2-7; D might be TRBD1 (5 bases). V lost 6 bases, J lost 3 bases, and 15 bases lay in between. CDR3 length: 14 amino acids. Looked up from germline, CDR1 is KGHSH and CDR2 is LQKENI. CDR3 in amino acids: CASSRADSFYEQYF. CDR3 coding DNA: TGTGCCAGCTCTCGAGCTGACAGCTTCTACGAGCAGTACTTC.